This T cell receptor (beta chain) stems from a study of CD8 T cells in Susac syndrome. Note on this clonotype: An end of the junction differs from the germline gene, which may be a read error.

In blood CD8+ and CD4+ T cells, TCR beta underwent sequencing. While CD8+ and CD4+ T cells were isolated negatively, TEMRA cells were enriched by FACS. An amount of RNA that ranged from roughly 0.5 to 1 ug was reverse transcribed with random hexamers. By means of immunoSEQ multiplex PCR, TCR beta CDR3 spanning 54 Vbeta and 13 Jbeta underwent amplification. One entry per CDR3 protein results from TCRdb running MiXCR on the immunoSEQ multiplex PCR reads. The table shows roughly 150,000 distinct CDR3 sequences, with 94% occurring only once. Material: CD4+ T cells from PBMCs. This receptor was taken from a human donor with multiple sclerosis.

This CDR3 is CASSVAVPRHGYTF. CDR3 bases: TGTGCCAGCAGCGTAGCCGTGCCCCGCCATGGCTACACCTTC. V usage is TRBV7-2 and J usage is TRBJ1-2; D ambiguous. Germline V gene sequence: CDR1 SGHTA, CDR2 FQGNSA. CDR3 length: 14 residues.